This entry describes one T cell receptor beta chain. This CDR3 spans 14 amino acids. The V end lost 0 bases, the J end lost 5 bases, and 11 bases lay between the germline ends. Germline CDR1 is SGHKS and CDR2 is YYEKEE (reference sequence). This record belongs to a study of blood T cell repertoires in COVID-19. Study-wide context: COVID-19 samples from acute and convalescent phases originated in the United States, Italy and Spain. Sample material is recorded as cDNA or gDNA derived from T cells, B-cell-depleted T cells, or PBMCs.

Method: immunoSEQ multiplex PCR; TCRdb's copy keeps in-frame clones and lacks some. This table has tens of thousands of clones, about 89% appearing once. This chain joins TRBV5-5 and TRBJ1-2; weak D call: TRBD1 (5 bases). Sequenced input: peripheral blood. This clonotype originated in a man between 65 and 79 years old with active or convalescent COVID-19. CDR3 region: CASSLERAGYGYTF. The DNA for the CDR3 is TGTGCCAGCAGCTTGGAAAGGGCAGGGTATGGCTACACCTTC.